This T cell receptor (beta chain) emerged from a study of beta chain features in type 1 diabetes. Details on this clone: The antigen is not known.

General study points: PCR might favor shorter templates, equally in patients and controls. Researchers reported that naive, central memory and Treg TCRB repertoires appeared more similar in patients than in healthy donors. Any HLA effect on TCRB rearrangement was left unresolved by small sub-analyses.

By way of CD45RO/CCR7/CD25/CD127/CD95/CD27, the CD4+ regulatory, stem cell-like memory, central memory and naive cells were sorted. The CDR3 runs to 14 residues. Per germline, CDR1 SGDLS and CDR2 YYNGEE. Trimming at V came to 0 bases and at J to 4 bases, leaving 1 base not matched to a gene. What was sequenced were expressed TCRB transcripts, since all of the isolated RNA had been reverse transcribed. This table comes from immunoSEQ multiplex PCR, and its TCRdb copy is limited to in-frame clones, with some not included. Among about 900,000 clones listed, roughly 17% were seen once. This sequence originates from a woman between 18 and 30 years old in good health. The sample was naive CD4+ T cells from blood. J is TRBJ1-3 and V is TRBV9, with 7 bases aligning to TRBD1. As DNA, the CDR3 is TGTGCCAGCAGCGTAGGGACAGGCGGAAACACCATATATTTT. Translation gives CASSVGTGGNTIYF.